Shown below are 19 T cell receptor beta chains from a single sample sequenced in a study of CD8+ T cells in alopecia areata. Treatment of the sample: oral pan-JAK inhibitor, 5-10 mg twice daily. As the sequencing template, cDNA was produced by extracting RNA and reverse transcribing it. Libraries were prepared by immunoSEQ multiplex PCR; TCRdb keeps only in-frame clonotypes and omits some of them. This table holds about 250,000 clones, roughly 60% found once. The specimen comprised CD4+ T cells sorted from blood, sampled at week 52, from a patient treated with tofacitinib. These receptors were collected from a human donor with alopecia areata.

This chain uses TRBV4-1 with TRBJ2-7; 9 nucleotides agree with TRBD1. The CDR3 covers 15 residues. The germline V gene has CDR1 MGHRA and CDR2 YSYEKL. The trim removed 4 bases at V and 5 bases at J, leaving 9 bases unmatched. As DNA, the CDR3 is TGCGCCAGCAGCCGCTACCCGGGACAGGGTAACGAGCAGTACTTC. Translated: CASSRYPGQGNEQYF.

The chain has TRBV7-8 and TRBJ2-2, with D possibly matching TRBD1 (6 bases). Germline-derived CDR1 and CDR2 are SGHVS and FQNEAQ. The CDR3 loop spans 16 amino acids. Trimming cost V 0 bases and J 1 base, with 9 bases left between them. This CDR3 reads CASSLARGMNTGELFF. The DNA of the CDR3 is TGTGCCAGCAGCTTAGCGAGGGGGATGAACACCGGGGAGCTGTTTTTT.

This clone was counted a few times. The gene calls are TRBV6-6 and TRBJ1-2; no clear D. Trimming took off 8 bases at V and 7 bases at J, with 14 bases between the two ends. CDR1 and CDR2 from the germline V gene are MNHNY and SVGAGI (reference sequence). CDR3 size: 12 residues. The CDR3 is CASQAPLGGYTF. The CDR3 DNA is TGTGCCAGCCAAGCACCTTTAGGTGGCTACACCTTC.

The chain is built from TRBV6-1 and TRBJ1-5; D perhaps matches TRBD1 (5 bases). V shed 2 bases and J shed 2 bases, with 13 bases lying between them. Germline loops: CDR1 MNHNS, CDR2 SASEGT. The CDR3 is 16 residues long. CDR3 DNA: TGTGCCAGCAGTGAAATGGGGACGGCGGGCAATCAGCCCCAGCATTTT. Amino acids: CASSEMGTAGNQPQHF.

This clone occurred a few times. The chain carries TRBV29-1 and TRBJ2-2, with a weak D call TRBD2 (5 bases). CDR1 and CDR2 from the germline V gene are SQVTM and ANQGSEA. The CDR3 has 14 residues. V lost 7 bases and J lost 7, with 19 bases in between. The CDR3 DNA follows: TGCAGCGCCCGAAGAGCGCTCCGGGGCGGGGAGCTGTTTTTT. This translates into CSARRALRGGELFF.

The CDR3 loop is CASSHEGPRGEQETQYF. CDR3 bases: TGTGCCAGCAGCCACGAGGGCCCCAGGGGAGAGCAAGAGACCCAGTACTTC. The chain has TRBV4-2 and TRBJ2-5, with D possibly matching TRBD1 (6 bases). This CDR3 is built from 17 residues. Trimming left V 3 bases short and J 2 bases short, with 19 bases between. Germline CDR1 and CDR2: LGHNA and YNFKEQ.

This clone was observed at least ten times. The chain is built from TRBV4-2 and TRBJ1-4; 8 bases fit TRBD1. The CDR3 length is 14 residues. Looked up from germline, CDR1 is LGHNA and CDR2 is YNFKEQ. The V segment lost 5 bases and the J segment 6 bases; nucleotides outside the gene matches: 5. CDR3: CASSRQGRDEKLFF. The CDR3, as DNA: TGTGCCAGCAGCAGACAGGGGCGTGATGAAAAACTGTTTTTT.

The table lists this clone with a few counts. CDR3 DNA sequence: TGTGCCAGCAGTTACTCCCGGGGGGGTCAATCACCCCTCCACTTT. Protein sequence: CASSYSRGGQSPLHF. The chain links TRBV6-5 to TRBJ1-6; perhaps TRBD1 as D (5 bases). The V and J ends lost 0 bases and 10 bases respectively, with 13 bases between them. In germline, CDR1 is MNHEY, CDR2 SVGAGI. This CDR3 has 15 residues.

This clone appeared a few times. This chain uses TRBV5-4 with TRBJ1-1, with D perhaps TRBD1 (5 bases). Trimming took off 4 bases at V and 5 bases at J, with 15 bases between the two ends. CDR3 length equals 14 residues. In germline, CDR1 is SGHNT, CDR2 YYREEE (reference sequence). CDR3: CASSIEGVGTEAFF. Here the CDR3 DNA reads TGTGCCAGCAGCATCGAAGGGGTGGGGACTGAAGCTTTCTTT.

The table lists this clone with a count of one. The chain couples TRBV9 to TRBJ2-2; possibly TRBD1 or TRBD2 for D (5 bases each). Germline V gene data show CDR1 as SGDLS and CDR2 as YYNGEE. This CDR3 spans 15 amino acids. The germline V and J ends were trimmed by 4 bases and 1 base, with 11 bases remaining between them. The CDR3 reads CASSTGAMNTGELFF. In DNA form, the CDR3 reads TGTGCCAGCAGCACCGGGGCCATGAACACCGGGGAGCTGTTTTTT.

The chain employs TRBV11-2 and TRBJ2-1; tentative D call: TRBD1 (5 bases). CDR1 is SGHAT and CDR2 is FQNNGV in the germline V gene. Between the trimmed V and J ends, which lost 8 bases and 4 bases, there was a span of 9 bases. The CDR3 loop spans 12 amino acids. The CDR3 spells CASGRGYNEQFF. The DNA for the CDR3 is TGTGCCAGCGGAAGGGGATACAATGAGCAGTTCTTC.

The chain has TRBV29-1 and TRBJ2-1; D remains ambiguous. The CDR3 length is 14 residues. Germline-derived CDR1 and CDR2 are SQVTM and ANQGSEA. The V and J ends lost 5 bases and 0 bases respectively, with 11 bases between them. CDR3 amino acids: CSVWVWGSYNEQFF. The CDR3 DNA reads TGCAGCGTTTGGGTATGGGGCTCCTACAATGAGCAGTTCTTC.

The rearrangement joins TRBV7-2 to TRBJ2-7, with 7 nucleotides matching TRBD1. The CDR3 has 15 residues. Trimming at V came to 5 bases and at J to 2 bases, leaving 9 bases not matched to a gene. CDR1 and CDR2 (germline): SGHTA, FQGNSA. CDR3 sequence: CASSQRTGSTYEQYF. DNA of the CDR3: TGTGCCAGCAGCCAACGGACAGGAAGTACCTACGAGCAGTACTTC.

The sample holds one count of this clone. V gene TRBV11-2 combines with J gene TRBJ1-2; weak D call: TRBD1 (6 bases). The CDR3 contains 15 residues. Trimming left V 4 bases short and J 4 bases short, with 16 bases between. CDR1 SGHAT and CDR2 FQNNGV come from the germline V gene. The DNA for the CDR3 is TGTGCCAGCAGCTCCCACAGGGAAAGAGGCTATGGCTACACCTTC. Protein product: CASSSHRERGYGYTF.

This clone turned up a few times. This chain joins TRBV11-2 and TRBJ2-3; 12 nucleotides align to TRBD2. Germline loops: CDR1 SGHAT, CDR2 FQNNGV. The CDR3 contains 15 residues. Trimming cost V 5 bases and J 5 bases; bases outside gene matches: 5. This CDR3 is CASSPPGLAGDTQYF. The CDR3 bases are TGTGCCAGCAGCCCACCGGGACTAGCGGGAGATACGCAGTATTTT. Full variable domain (outside the CDR3, taken from reference TRBV11-2 and TRBJ2-3): EAGVAQSPRYKIIEKRQSVAFWCNPISGHATLYWYQQILGQGPKLLIQFQNNGVVDDSQLPKDRFSAERLKGVDSTLKIQPAKLEDSAVYLCASSPPGLAGDTQYFGPGTRLTVL.

This chain connects TRBV29-1 to TRBJ2-2, with a weak D call TRBD1 (5 bases). The germline gives CDR1 SQVTM, CDR2 ANQGSEA. This CDR3 comprises 13 residues. V dropped 6 bases and J dropped 2 bases, with 10 bases sitting between them. CDR3 sequence reads: CSVWQGNTGELFF. Written as DNA, the CDR3 is TGCAGCGTGTGGCAGGGTAACACCGGGGAGCTGTTTTTT.

The rearrangement uses TRBV29-1 and TRBJ2-6; unclear D gene. V was pared by 8 bases and J by 2 bases, with 13 bases between. Germline CDR1 is SQVTM and CDR2 is ANQGSEA. The CDR3 length is 14 residues. This CDR3 is CSCSGDPGANVLTF. The CDR3, as DNA: TGCAGCTGTTCCGGTGATCCTGGGGCCAACGTCCTGACTTTC.

The rearrangement joins TRBV7-2 to TRBJ2-5; 11 nucleotides line up with TRBD2. Germline V gene lookup returns CDR1 SGHTA and CDR2 FQGNSA. There are 16 residues in the CDR3. The V and J ends lost 1 base and 5 bases, in that order; junction bases with no gene match: 6. This CDR3 reads CASSLVLAGGLETQYF. The CDR3 region has the DNA TGTGCCAGCAGCTTAGTCTTAGCGGGGGGGCTTGAGACCCAGTACTTC.

The V and J genes are TRBV27 and TRBJ1-2; D ambiguous. The CDR3 extends over 13 amino acids. V gave up 2 bases and J gave up 4 bases, with 8 bases separating them. In germline, CDR1 is MNHEY, CDR2 SMNVEV (reference sequence). CDR3: CASSLLGSYGYTF. CDR3 nucleotides: TGTGCCAGCAGTTTACTGGGCAGCTATGGCTACACCTTC.